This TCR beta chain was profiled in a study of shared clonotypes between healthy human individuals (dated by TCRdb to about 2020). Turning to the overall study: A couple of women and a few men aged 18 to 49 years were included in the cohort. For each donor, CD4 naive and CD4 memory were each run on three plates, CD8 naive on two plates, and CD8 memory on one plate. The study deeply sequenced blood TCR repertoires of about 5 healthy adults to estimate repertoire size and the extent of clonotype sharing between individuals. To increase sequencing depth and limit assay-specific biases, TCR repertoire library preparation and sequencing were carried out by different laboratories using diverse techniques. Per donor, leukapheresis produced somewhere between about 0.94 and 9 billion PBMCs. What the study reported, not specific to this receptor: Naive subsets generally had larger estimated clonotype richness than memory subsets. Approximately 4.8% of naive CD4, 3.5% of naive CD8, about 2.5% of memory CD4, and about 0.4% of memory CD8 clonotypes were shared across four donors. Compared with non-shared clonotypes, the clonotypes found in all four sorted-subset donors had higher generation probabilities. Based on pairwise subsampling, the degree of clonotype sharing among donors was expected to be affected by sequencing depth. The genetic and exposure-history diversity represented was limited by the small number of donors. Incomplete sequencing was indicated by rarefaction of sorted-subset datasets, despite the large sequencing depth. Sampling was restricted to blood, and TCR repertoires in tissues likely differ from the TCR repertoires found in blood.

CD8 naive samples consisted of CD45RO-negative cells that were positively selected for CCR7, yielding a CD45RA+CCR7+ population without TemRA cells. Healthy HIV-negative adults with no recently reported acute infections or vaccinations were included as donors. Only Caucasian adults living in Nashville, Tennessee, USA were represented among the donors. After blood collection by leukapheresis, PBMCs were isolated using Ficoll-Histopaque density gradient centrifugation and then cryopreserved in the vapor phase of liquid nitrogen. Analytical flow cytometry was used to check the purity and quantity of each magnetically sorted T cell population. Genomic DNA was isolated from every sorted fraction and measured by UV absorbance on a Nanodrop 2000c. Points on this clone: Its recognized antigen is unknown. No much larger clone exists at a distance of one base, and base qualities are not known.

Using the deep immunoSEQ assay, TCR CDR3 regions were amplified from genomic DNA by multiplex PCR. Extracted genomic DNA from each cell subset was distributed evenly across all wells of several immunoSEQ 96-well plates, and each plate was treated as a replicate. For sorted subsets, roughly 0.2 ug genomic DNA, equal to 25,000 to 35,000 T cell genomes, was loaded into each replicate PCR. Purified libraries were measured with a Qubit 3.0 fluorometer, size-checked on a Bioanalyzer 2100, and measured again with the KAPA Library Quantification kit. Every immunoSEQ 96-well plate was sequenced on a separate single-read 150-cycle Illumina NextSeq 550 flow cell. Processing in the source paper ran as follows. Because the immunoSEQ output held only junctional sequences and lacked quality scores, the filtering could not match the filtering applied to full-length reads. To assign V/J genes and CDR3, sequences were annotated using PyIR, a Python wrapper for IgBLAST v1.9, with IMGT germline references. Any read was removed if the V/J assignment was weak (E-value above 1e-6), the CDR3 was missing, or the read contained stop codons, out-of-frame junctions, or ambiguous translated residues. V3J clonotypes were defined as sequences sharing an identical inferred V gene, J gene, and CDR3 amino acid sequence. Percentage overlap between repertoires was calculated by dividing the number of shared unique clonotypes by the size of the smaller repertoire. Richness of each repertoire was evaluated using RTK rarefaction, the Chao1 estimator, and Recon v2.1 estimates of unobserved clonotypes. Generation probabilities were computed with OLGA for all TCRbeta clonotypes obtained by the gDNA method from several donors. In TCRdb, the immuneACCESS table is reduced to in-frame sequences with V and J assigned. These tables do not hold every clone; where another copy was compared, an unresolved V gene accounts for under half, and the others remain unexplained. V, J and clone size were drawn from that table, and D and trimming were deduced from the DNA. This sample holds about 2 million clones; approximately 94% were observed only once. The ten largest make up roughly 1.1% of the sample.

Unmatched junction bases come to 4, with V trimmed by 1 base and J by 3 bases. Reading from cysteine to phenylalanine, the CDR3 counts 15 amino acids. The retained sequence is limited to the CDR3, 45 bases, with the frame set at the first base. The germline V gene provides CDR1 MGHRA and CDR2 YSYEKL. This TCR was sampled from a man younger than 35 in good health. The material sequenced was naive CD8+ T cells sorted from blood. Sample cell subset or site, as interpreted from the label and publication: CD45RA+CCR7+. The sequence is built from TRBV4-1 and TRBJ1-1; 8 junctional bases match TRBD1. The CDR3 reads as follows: CASSQGTGPYTEAFF. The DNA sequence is TGCGCCAGCAGCCAAGGGACAGGGCCGTACACTGAAGCTTTCTTT.